This T cell receptor beta chain was obtained from a study of blood T cell repertoires in COVID-19. Across the study: Acute-phase and convalescent COVID-19 samples originated in the United States, Italy and Spain.

Sequencing used immunoSEQ multiplex PCR; TCRdb keeps in-frame clones, though not all of them. The repertoire holds roughly 400,000 clones, with just under 90% as singletons. Residents of 24 US areas, aged roughly 18 to 95 years, made up the participants. V gave up 10 bases and J gave up 5 bases; unmatched junction bases: 7. Germline CDR1 and CDR2: MNHEY and SVGAGI. This CDR3 has 14 residues. This chain connects TRBV6-5 to TRBJ2-1, with 11 bases matching TRBD2. The sequenced sample consisted of PBMCs or T cells enriched from blood (not recorded which). The receptor was isolated from a woman under 40 who had recovered from COVID-19. The CDR3 DNA reads as TGTGCCACCCTGGGACTAGCGGAGAACAATGAGCAGTTCTTC. Residues: CATLGLAENNEQFF.